This T cell receptor (beta chain) was documented in a study of spatial heterogeneity in lung cancer. Findings and caveats of the study: Blood contained ubiquitous expanded tumor TCRs more at resection than at follow-up.

This clonotype is medium-sized within its sample. Its antigen is unknown. Trimming cost V 4 bases and J 1 base, with 15 bases left between them. This CDR3 spans 16 amino acids. Germline CDR1 and CDR2: MGHRA and YSYEKL. As to time point: blood at routine non-recurrence follow-up after resection. Material for sequencing was whole RNA from tumor, nontumor lung or frozen PBMC, left unsorted. Every molecule of TCR cDNA had its own unique molecular identifier. A single record per CDR3 protein comes from TCRdb applying MiXCR to the 5' RACE reads. The sample shows 15,000 to 20,000 distinct CDR3 sequences, about 20% of them seen only once.

The source is a male donor with early-stage non-small cell lung cancer. This specimen was PBMCs, taken at follow-up. V and J are TRBV4-1 and TRBJ2-3, with a possible D match to TRBD1 (6 bases). CDR3 sequence (DNA): TGCGCCAGCAGCCCCCATCGGGCAGGGGGCACAGATACGCAGTATTTT. Translating gives CASSPHRAGGTDTQYF.